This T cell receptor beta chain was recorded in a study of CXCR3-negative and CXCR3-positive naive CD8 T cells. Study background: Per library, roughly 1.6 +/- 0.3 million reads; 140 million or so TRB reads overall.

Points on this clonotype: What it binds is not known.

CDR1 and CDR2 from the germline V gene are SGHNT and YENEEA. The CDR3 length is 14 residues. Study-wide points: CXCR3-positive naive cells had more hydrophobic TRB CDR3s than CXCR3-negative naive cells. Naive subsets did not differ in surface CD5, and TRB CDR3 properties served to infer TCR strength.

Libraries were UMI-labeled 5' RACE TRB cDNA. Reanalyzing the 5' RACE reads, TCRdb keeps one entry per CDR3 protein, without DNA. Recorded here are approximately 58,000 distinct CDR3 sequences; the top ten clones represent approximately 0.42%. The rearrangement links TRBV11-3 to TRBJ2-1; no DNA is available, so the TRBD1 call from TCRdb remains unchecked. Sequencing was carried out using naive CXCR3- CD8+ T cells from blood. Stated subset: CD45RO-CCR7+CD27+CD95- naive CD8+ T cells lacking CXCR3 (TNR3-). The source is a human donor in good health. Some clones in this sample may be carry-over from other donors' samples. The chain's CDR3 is CASSPRTGDNEQFF.